Sequencing of this T cell receptor beta chain was carried out in a study of beta chain features in type 1 diabetes. On the study more broadly: Across all samples, around 98 million sorted cells were examined.

Points from the study as a whole: Significant though moderate, a shortening of TCRB CDR3s appeared in all four CD4+ subsets of Type 1 diabetes patients. The study found that naive, central memory and Treg TCRB repertoires appeared more similar in patients than in healthy donors.

This clone was counted between two and nine times. Antigen specificity is unknown. Germline CDR1 is SGHDT and CDR2 is YYEEEE. The CDR3 totals 13 residues. V lost 1 base to trimming and J lost 0 bases, with 1 base between them. Isolated RNA was reverse transcribed in full, so expressed TCRB transcripts were sequenced. Here immunoSEQ multiplex PCR was the method, and the copy in TCRdb shows in-frame clones only, minus some. The data contain about 340,000 clones, 9.3% of them singletons. The receptor comes from a man aged 30-40 years with type 1 diabetes. The chain joins TRBV5-6 to TRBJ1-4; D gene uncertain. Sequenced: central memory CD4+ T cells from blood. The CDR3 DNA reads as TGTGCCAGCAGCTTGCCAACTAATGAAAAACTGTTTTTT. Protein: CASSLPTNEKLFF.